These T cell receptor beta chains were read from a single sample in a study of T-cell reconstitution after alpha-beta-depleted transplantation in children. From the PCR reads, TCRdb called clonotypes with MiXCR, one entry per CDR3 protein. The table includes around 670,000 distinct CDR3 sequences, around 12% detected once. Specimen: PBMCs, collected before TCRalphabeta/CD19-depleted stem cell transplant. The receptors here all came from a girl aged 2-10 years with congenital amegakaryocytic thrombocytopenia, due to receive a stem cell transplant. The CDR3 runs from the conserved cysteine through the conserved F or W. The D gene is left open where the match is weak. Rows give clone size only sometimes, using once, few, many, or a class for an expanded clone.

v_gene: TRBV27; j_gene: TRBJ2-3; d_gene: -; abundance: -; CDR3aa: CASSLSVGPPPDTQYF; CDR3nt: TGTGCCAGCAGTTTATCGGTAGGACCACCCCCAGATACGCAGTATTTT
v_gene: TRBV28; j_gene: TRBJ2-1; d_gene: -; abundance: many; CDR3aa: CASMGEKMGSYNEQFF; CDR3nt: TGTGCCAGCATGGGGGAAAAGATGGGGTCCTACAATGAGCAGTTCTTC
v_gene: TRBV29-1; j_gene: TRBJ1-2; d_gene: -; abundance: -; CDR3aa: CSGVGVRGYTF; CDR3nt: TGCAGCGGGGTGGGAGTAAGGGGCTACACCTTC
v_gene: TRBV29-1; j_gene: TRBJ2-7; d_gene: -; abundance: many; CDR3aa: CSVEGGPSYEQYF; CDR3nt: TGCAGCGTTGAAGGCGGGCCCTCCTACGAGCAGTACTTC
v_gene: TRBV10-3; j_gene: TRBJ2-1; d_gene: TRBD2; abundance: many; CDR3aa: CAISSWGRTSAYNEQFF; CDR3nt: TGTGCCATCAGCTCCTGGGGGCGGACTAGCGCATACAATGAGCAGTTCTTC
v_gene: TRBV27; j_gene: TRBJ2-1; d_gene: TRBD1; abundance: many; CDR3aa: CASLSTGGSYNEQFF; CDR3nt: TGTGCCAGCTTATCAACAGGGGGCTCCTACAATGAGCAGTTCTTC
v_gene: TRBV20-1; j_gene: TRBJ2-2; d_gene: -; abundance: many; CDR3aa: CSARGAGASNTGELFF; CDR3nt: TGCAGTGCTAGAGGGGCAGGGGCGTCGAACACCGGGGAGCTGTTTTTT
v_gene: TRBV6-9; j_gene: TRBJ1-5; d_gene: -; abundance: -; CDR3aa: CASSSFLPQHF; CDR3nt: TGTGCCAGCAGTTCATTTTTGCCCCAGCATTTT
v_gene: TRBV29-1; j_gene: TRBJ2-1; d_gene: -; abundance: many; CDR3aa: CSVSRLRGGDNEQFF; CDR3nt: TGCAGCGTTTCGCGGTTGAGGGGTGGAGACAATGAGCAGTTCTTC
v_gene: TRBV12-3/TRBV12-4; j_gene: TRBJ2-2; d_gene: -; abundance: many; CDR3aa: CASSSGSGELFF; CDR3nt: TGTGCCAGCAGTTCCGGCTCCGGGGAGCTGTTTTTT
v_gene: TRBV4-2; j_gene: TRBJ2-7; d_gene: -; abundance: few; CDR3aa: CASSQVFRASSYEQYF; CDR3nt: TGTGCCAGCAGCCAAGTTTTTCGCGCGAGCTCCTACGAGCAGTACTTC
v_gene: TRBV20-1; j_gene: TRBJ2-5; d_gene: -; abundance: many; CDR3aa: CSARTEIQETQYF; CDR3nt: TGCAGTGCTAGAACGGAGATACAAGAGACCCAGTACTTC
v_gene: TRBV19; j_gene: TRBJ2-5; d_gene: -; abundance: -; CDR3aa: CAREKGSQETQYF; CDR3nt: TGTGCCAGAGAGAAAGGGTCCCAAGAGACCCAGTACTTC
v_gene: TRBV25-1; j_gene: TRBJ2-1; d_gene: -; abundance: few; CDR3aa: CASSKEGGWNEQFF; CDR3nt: TGTGCCAGCAGTAAAGAGGGGGGCTGGAATGAGCAGTTCTTC
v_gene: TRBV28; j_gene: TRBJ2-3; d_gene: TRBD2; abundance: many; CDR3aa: CASSLPQGLAGGSADTQYF; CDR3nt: TGTGCCAGCAGTCTGCCTCAGGGACTAGCGGGAGGGTCGGCAGATACGCAGTATTTT
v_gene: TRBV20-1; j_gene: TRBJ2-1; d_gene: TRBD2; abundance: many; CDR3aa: CSAKSGRAMEYNEQFF; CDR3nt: TGCAGTGCTAAAAGCGGGAGGGCTATGGAATACAATGAGCAGTTCTTC
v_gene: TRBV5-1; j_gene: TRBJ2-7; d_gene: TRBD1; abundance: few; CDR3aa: CASSQRTGGNEQYF; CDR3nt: TGCGCCAGCAGCCAACGGACAGGGGGCAACGAGCAGTACTTC
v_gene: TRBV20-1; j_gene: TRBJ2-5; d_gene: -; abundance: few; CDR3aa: CSAHRSPHQETQYF; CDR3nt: TGCAGTGCCCACCGCAGCCCACACCAAGAGACCCAGTACTTC
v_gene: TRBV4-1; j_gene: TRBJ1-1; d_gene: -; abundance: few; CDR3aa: CASSQDHGFVNTEAFF; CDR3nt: TGCGCCAGCAGCCAAGATCACGGGTTTGTGAACACTGAAGCTTTCTTT
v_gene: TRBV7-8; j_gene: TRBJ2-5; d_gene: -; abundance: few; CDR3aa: CASSYGHIQETQYF; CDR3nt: TGTGCCAGCAGCTACGGACATATTCAAGAGACCCAGTACTTC
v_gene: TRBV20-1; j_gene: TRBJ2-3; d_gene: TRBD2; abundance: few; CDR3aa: CSARRGLAGATDTQYF; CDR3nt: TGCAGTGCCAGACGGGGACTAGCGGGGGCGACCGATACGCAGTATTTT
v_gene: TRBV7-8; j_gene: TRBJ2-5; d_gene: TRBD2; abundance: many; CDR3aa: CASSRPSGGETQYF; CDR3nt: TGTGCCAGCAGCCGCCCCTCGGGGGGAGAGACCCAGTACTTC
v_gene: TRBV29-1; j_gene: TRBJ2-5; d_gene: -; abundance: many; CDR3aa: CSVDSTGRYQETQYF; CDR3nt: TGCAGCGTTGACTCGACAGGGAGGTACCAAGAGACCCAGTACTTC
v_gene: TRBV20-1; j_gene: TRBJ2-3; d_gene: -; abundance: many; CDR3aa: CSAKRRLAEPSTDTQYF; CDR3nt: TGCAGTGCTAAACGGCGTTTGGCGGAGCCTAGCACAGATACGCAGTATTTT
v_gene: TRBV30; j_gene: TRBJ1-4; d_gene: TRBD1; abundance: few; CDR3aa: CALTPDREMRKLFF; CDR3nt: TGTGCGCTGACCCCGGACAGGGAGATGAGAAAACTGTTTTTT
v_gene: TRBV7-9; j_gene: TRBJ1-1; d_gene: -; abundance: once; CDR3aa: CASSPNSPSEAFF; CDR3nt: TGTGCCAGCAGCCCCAACAGCCCTTCTGAAGCTTTCTTT
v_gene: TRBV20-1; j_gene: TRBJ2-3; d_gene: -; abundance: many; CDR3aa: CSARPEGYDTQYF; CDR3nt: TGCAGTGCTAGACCTGAAGGGTACGATACGCAGTATTTT
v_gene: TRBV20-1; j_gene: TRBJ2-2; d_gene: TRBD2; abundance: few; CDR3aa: CSARASGRDNTGELFF; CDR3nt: TGCAGTGCTAGAGCTAGCGGGAGGGACAACACCGGGGAGCTGTTTTTT
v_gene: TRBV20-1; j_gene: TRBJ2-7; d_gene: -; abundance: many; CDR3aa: CSARDRHNEQYF; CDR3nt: TGCAGTGCTAGAGATCGACACAACGAGCAGTACTTC
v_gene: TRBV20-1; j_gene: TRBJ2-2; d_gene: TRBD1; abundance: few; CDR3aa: CSAPRTRQGRIGELFF; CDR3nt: TGCAGTGCTCCGCGAACCCGACAGGGTCGGATCGGGGAGCTGTTTTTT
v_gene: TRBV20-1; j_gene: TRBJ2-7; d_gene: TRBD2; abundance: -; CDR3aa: CSAQKEREGPYEQYF; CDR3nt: TGCAGTGCGCAAAAAGAGCGGGAGGGACCCTACGAGCAGTACTTC